Each of the 18 T cell receptor beta chains below was sequenced from the same sample in a study of blood T cell repertoires in COVID-19. Here immunoSEQ multiplex PCR was the method, and the copy in TCRdb shows in-frame clones only, minus some. Altogether a few hundred thousand clones are present, 85% to 90% being singletons, with the ten largest covering about 1.2%. Material for sequencing was PBMCs or T cells enriched from blood (not recorded which). The receptors derive from a woman aged 18-29 years who had recovered from COVID-19.

The chain links TRBV9 to TRBJ2-2; possible D gene TRBD1, 6 bases. Trimming pared 4 bases from V and 6 bases from J, leaving 16 bases between. The length of the CDR3 is 15 residues. The germline V gene encodes CDR1 SGDLS and CDR2 YYNGEE. The CDR3: CASSWDTTYPGELFF. The CDR3 DNA reads TGTGCCAGCAGCTGGGACACCACCTACCCCGGGGAGCTGTTTTTT. The full variable domain, its missing parts supplied by reference TRBV9 and TRBJ2-2, is DSGVTQTPKHLITATGQRVTLRCSPRSGDLSVYWYQQSLDQGLQFLIQYYNGEERAKGNILERFSAQQFPDLHSELNLSSLELGDSALYFCASSWDTTYPGELFFGEGSRLTVL.

This rearrangement joins TRBV19 to TRBJ2-3, with TRBD2 matching 13 bases. Trimming took 5 bases from V and 2 from J; bases not matched to a gene: 7. This CDR3 has 17 residues. Germline loops: CDR1 LNHDA, CDR2 SQIVND (reference sequence). The CDR3 loop reads CASSAGLAGALTDTQYF. The CDR3 nucleotides read TGTGCCAGTAGTGCTGGACTAGCGGGGGCCCTCACAGATACGCAGTATTTT.

This clone was found once. This chain joins TRBV6-5 and TRBJ1-2; TRBD1 aligns across 11 bases. V lost 6 bases, J lost 8 bases, and 8 bases stayed unmatched. CDR1 is MNHEY, CDR2 SVGAGI, per germline. The CDR3 runs 14 residues. The DNA for the CDR3 is TGTGCCAGCAGCCGAGGACAGGGGGCATGGGGCTACACCTTC. Encoded protein: CASSRGQGAWGYTF.

V and J are TRBV28 and TRBJ2-5, with 8 bases matching TRBD1. Per the germline V gene, CDR1 is MDHEN and CDR2 is SYDVKM. This CDR3 has 16 residues. The ends lost 5 bases at V and 5 bases at J; junction bases unmatched: 13. The CDR3 DNA reads as TGTGCCAGCAGTCTAGAAGATCCGACAGGGGAGGAGACCCAGTACTTC. Its translation is CASSLEDPTGEETQYF.

The rearrangement joins TRBV30 to TRBJ2-7; TRBD1 aligns across 8 bases. V lost 3 bases and J lost 3; bases outside the gene matches: 7. The CDR3 is made up of 14 amino acids. Germline loops: CDR1 GTSNPN, CDR2 SVGIG (reference sequence). The DNA of the CDR3 is TGTGCCTGGAGCCCGGGACAGGCCTTCTACGAGCAGTACTTC. Translation gives CAWSPGQAFYEQYF.

This chain links TRBV7-6 with TRBJ1-6, with D perhaps TRBD1 (6 bases). The germline V and J ends were trimmed by 2 bases and 4 bases, with 9 bases remaining between them. Germline CDR1 and CDR2: SGHVS and FNYEAQ. This CDR3 spans 15 amino acids. CDR3 DNA sequence: TGTGCCAGCAGCTTACAGGGGAAGTATAATTCACCCCTCCACTTT. It encodes CASSLQGKYNSPLHF.

This clone was counted only a few times. The chain uses TRBV5-6 and TRBJ2-3, with 10 bases matching TRBD1. Per germline, CDR1 SGHDT and CDR2 YYEEEE. The junction had 3 bases not matched to a gene; V was cut back by 0 bases and J by 2 bases. CDR3 length: 16 residues. CDR3 DNA sequence: TGTGCCAGCAGCTTGGTGGGACAGGGGAACACAGATACGCAGTATTTT. Its translation: CASSLVGQGNTDTQYF.

The chain combines TRBV19 with TRBJ2-1; TRBD1 might be the D (7 bases). CDR1 and CDR2 (germline): LNHDA, SQIVND (reference sequence). Trimming shortened V by 4 bases and J by 2 bases, and 12 bases separated the two germline ends. This CDR3 is built from 15 residues. The CDR3 DNA sequence: TGTGCCAGTAGTAACAGGGGACTCCCCTACAATGAGCAGTTCTTC. The encoded protein is CASSNRGLPYNEQFF.

The V and J genes are TRBV19 and TRBJ2-1; TRBD2 agrees at 8 bases. The ends lost 0 bases at V and 9 bases at J; junction bases unmatched: 13. This CDR3 is built from 17 residues. In germline, CDR1 is LNHDA, CDR2 SQIVND (reference sequence). Written as DNA, the CDR3 is TGTGCCAGTAGTATAGATCTCGTCGCGGGGGGATCGAGTGAGCAGTTCTTC. As protein: CASSIDLVAGGSSEQFF.

The rearrangement uses TRBV9 and TRBJ2-7, with TRBD2 matching 13 bases. This CDR3 has 17 amino acids. V shed 4 bases and J 5 bases; nucleotides not matched to a gene: 12. The germline CDR1 and CDR2 sequences are SGDLS and YYNGEE. CDR3 loop: CASSMGLAGSRPDEQYF. The CDR3 region has the DNA TGTGCCAGCAGCATGGGACTAGCGGGGAGCCGCCCCGACGAGCAGTACTTC.

The rearrangement links TRBV25-1 to TRBJ1-6, with TRBD1 matching over 7 bases. V was pared by 8 bases and J by 7 bases, with 5 bases of the junction left unmatched. Germline V CDR1 and CDR2: MGHDK, SYGVNS. The CDR3 totals 13 residues. The CDR3 DNA sequence: TGTGCCAGCTCCGGGACAGAAAATTCACCCCTCCACTTT. Protein product: CASSGTENSPLHF. Combining the CDR3 with reference TRBV25-1 and TRBJ1-6 gives the whole variable domain EADIYQTPRYLVIGTGKKITLECSQTMGHDKMYWYQQDPGMELHLIHYSYGVNSTEKGDLSSESTVSRIRTEHFPLTLESARPSHTSQYLCASSGTENSPLHFGNGTRLTVT.

This clone was recorded only once. This chain connects TRBV12-5 to TRBJ1-6; possible D gene TRBD1, 5 bases. The germline V gene has CDR1 LGHNT and CDR2 FRNRAP. Deletions cut 4 bases from V and 6 bases from J, with 10 bases between. This CDR3 contains 14 residues. CDR3 sequence (DNA): TGTGCTAGTGGTTCGAGACAGAGTAATTCACCCCTCCACTTT. Translating gives CASGSRQSNSPLHF.

The genes are TRBV7-2 and TRBJ2-1; tentative D call: TRBD2 (5 bases). Deletions cut 3 bases from V and 8 bases from J, with 14 bases between. Germline values: CDR1 SGHTA, CDR2 FQGNSA. There are 14 residues in the CDR3. CDR3 region: CASSFERNGHEQFF. CDR3 sequence (DNA): TGTGCCAGCAGCTTCGAGCGGAACGGCCATGAGCAGTTCTTC.

The chain employs TRBV25-1 and TRBJ1-6, with D maybe TRBD1 (6 bases). Germline V gene sequence: CDR1 MGHDK, CDR2 SYGVNS. CDR3 length: 14 residues. Trimming left V 1 base short and J 9 bases short, with 10 bases between. CDR3: CASSEFDRRSPLHF. The CDR3 DNA is TGTGCCAGCAGTGAATTCGACAGGCGTTCACCCCTCCACTTT.

The chain employs TRBV28 and TRBJ2-3; TRBD2 aligns across 8 bases. Germline trimming cut 5 bases from V and 8 bases from J; bases unmatched to any gene: 15. CDR1 and CDR2 (germline): MDHEN, SYDVKM. CDR3 size: 16 residues. The CDR3 region is CASSQRGSGEEGTQYF. The CDR3 DNA sequence: TGTGCCAGCAGTCAACGAGGTAGCGGGGAAGAAGGTACGCAGTATTTT. Full variable domain (rest looked up from reference TRBV28 and TRBJ2-3): DVKVTQSSRYLVKRTGEKVFLECVQDMDHENMFWYRQDPGLGLRLIYFSYDVKMKEKGDIPEGYSVSREKKERFSLILESASTNQTSMYLCASSQRGSGEEGTQYFGPGTRLTVL.

This chain connects TRBV9 to TRBJ1-2, with D possibly TRBD1 on 5 matching bases. Per the germline V gene, CDR1 is SGDLS and CDR2 is YYNGEE. Trimming shortened V by 4 bases and J by 4 bases, and 8 bases separated the two germline ends. The CDR3 loop spans 12 amino acids. CDR3 sequence (DNA): TGTGCCAGCAGCCCGGGACTCTATGGCTACACCTTC. It yields the protein CASSPGLYGYTF.

This sequence joins TRBV5-6 and TRBJ2-4, with D perhaps TRBD2 (6 bases). Trimming shortened V by 0 bases and J by 8 bases, and 6 bases separated the two germline ends. Germline V gene lookup returns CDR1 SGHDT and CDR2 YYEEEE. The CDR3 contains 12 residues. The CDR3 loop reads CASSLAGDIQYF. In DNA form, the CDR3 reads TGTGCCAGCAGCTTGGCGGGGGACATTCAGTACTTC.

The chain joins TRBV5-1 to TRBJ1-1; 9 bases line up with TRBD1. J was trimmed by 3 bases and V by 4 bases; bases with no gene match: 7. The CDR3 totals 15 residues. CDR1 and CDR2 (germline): SGHRS, YFSETQ. CDR3 nucleotide sequence: TGCGCCAGCAGCGCGGGACAGGGAGGGGACACTGAAGCTTTCTTT. Its translation is CASSAGQGGDTEAFF.